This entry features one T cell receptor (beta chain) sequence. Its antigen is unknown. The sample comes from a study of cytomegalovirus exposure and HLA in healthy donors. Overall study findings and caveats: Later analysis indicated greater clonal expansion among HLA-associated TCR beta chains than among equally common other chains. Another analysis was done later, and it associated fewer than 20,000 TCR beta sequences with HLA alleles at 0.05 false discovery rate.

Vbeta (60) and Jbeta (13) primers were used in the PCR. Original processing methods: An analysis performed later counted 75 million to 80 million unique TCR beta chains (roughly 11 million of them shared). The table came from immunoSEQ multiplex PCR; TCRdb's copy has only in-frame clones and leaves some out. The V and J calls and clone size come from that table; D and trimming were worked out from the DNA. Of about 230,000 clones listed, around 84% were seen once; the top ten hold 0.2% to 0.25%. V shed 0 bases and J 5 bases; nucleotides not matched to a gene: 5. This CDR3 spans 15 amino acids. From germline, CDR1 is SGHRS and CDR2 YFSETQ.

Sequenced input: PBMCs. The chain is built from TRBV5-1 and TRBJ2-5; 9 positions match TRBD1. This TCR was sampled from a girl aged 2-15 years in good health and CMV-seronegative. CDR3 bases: TGCGCCAGCAGCTTGGGGGCACAGGGGGCTGAGACCCAGTACTTC. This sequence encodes CASSLGAQGAETQYF.